This T cell receptor beta chain was identified during a study of T cell repertoires in cytomegalovirus infection. General study points: HLA-C-restricted TCR beta clonotypes specific for CMV led the ex vivo response.

TCRdb reanalysed the reads using MiXCR and keeps one entry per CDR3 protein. The sample lists almost 500,000 distinct CDR3 sequences; roughly 12% were seen once. The ends were cut back, 4 bases at V and 4 bases at J, with 11 bases in the middle. The CDR3 runs 14 residues. Germline V gene data show CDR1 as LNHDA and CDR2 as SQIVND (reference sequence). To note about this clonotype: Its antigen is still unknown.

The chain recombines TRBV19 with TRBJ2-1; D might be TRBD1 (6 bases). The sequenced sample was PBMCs. The sequence came from a human donor in good health (CMV status not recorded). Some clones in this sample may be carry-over from other donors' samples. CDR3 coding DNA: TGTGCCAGTAGTACCGGGACACTTTACAATGAGCAGTTCTTC. Translated, it gives CASSTGTLYNEQFF.